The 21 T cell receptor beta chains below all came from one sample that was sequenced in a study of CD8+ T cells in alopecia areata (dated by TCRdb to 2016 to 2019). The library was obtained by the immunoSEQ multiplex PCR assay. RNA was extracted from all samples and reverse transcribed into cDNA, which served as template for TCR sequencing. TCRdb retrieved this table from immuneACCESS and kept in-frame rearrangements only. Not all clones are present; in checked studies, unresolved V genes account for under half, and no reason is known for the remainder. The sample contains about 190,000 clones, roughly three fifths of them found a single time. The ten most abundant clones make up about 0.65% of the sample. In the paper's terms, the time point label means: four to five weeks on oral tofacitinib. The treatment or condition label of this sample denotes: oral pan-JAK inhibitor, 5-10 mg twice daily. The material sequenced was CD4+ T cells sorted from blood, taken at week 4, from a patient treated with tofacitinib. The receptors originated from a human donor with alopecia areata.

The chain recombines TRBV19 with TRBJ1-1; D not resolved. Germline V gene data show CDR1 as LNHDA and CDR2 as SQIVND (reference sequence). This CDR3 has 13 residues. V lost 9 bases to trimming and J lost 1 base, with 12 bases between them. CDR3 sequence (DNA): TGTGCCAGCGCCACGACAAGGAACACTGAAGCTTTCTTT. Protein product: CASATTRNTEAFF.

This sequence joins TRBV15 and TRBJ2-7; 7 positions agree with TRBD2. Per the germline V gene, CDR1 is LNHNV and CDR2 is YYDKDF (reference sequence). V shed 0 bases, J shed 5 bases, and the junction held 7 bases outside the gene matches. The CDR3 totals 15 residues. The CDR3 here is CATSREWREFHEQYF. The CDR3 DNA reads TGTGCCACCAGCAGAGAATGGCGGGAGTTCCACGAGCAGTACTTC.

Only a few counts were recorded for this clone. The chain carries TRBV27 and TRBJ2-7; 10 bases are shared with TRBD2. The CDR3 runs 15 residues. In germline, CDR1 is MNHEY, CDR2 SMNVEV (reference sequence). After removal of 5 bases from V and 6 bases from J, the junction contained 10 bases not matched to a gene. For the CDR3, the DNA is TGTGCCAGCAGTCCAGTCTCTAGCGGGAGTGGCGAGCAGTACTTC. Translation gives CASSPVSSGSGEQYF.

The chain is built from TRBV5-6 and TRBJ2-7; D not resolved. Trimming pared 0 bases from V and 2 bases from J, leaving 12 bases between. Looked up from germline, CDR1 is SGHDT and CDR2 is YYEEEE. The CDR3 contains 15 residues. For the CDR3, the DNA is TGTGCCAGCAGCTTGGCTTGGGGTGGGACCTACGAGCAGTACTTC. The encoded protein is CASSLAWGGTYEQYF.

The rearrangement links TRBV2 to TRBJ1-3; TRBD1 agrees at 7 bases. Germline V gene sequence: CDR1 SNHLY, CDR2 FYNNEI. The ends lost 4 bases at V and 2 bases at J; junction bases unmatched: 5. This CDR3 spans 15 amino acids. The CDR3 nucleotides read TGTGCCAGCAGTGCGACAGGGCGGACTGGAAACACCATATATTTT. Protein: CASSATGRTGNTIYF.

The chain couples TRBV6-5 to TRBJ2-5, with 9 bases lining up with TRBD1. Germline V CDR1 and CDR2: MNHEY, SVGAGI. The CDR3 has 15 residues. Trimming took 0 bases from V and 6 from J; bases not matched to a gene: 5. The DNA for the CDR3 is TGTGCCAGCAGTTACTCGAGAGACAGGGGGAAGACCCAGTACTTC. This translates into CASSYSRDRGKTQYF.

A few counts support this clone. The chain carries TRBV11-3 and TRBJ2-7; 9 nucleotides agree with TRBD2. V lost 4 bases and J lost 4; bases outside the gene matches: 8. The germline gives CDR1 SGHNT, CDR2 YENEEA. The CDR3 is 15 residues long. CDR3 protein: CASSSPGLAEYEQYF. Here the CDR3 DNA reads TGTGCCAGCAGCTCCCCGGGACTAGCAGAATACGAGCAGTACTTC.

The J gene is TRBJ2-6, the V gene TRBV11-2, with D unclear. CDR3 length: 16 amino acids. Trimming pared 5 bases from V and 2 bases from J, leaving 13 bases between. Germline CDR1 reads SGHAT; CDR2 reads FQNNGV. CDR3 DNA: TGTGCCAGCAGCGCCACTGATGCAGCTGGGGCCAACGTCCTGACTTTC. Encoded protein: CASSATDAAGANVLTF.

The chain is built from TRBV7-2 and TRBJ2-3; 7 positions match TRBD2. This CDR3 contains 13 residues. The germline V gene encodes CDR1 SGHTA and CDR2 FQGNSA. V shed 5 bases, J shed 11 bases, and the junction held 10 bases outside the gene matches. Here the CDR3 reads CASSRGESTWQYF. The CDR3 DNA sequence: TGTGCCAGCAGCCGGGGGGAGTCGACCTGGCAGTATTTT.

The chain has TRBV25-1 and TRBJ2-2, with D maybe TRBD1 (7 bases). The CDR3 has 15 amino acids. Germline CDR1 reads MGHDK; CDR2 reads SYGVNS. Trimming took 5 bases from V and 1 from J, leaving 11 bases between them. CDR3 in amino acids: CASSRGTVNTGELFF. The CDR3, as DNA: TGTGCCAGCAGTCGCGGGACAGTGAACACCGGGGAGCTGTTTTTT. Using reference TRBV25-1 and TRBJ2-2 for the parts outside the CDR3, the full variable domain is EADIYQTPRYLVIGTGKKITLECSQTMGHDKMYWYQQDPGMELHLIHYSYGVNSTEKGDLSSESTVSRIRTEHFPLTLESARPSHTSQYLCASSRGTVNTGELFFGEGSRLTVL.

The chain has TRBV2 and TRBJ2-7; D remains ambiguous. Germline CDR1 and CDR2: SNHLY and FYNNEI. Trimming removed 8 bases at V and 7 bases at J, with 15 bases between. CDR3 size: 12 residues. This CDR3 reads CASRPSVREQYF. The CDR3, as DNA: TGTGCCAGCCGCCCTAGTGTGAGGGAGCAGTACTTC. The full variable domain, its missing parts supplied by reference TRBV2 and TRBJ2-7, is EPEVTQTPSHQVTQMGQEVILRCVPISNHLYFYWYRQILGQKVEFLVSFYNNEISEKSEIFDDQFSVERPDGSNFTLKIRSTKLEDSAMYFCASRPSVREQYFGPGTRLTVT.

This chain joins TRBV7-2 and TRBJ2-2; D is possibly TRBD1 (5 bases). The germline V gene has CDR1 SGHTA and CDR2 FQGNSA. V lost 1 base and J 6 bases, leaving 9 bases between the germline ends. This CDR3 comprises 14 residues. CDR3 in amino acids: CASSLDQGSGELFF. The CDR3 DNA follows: TGTGCCAGCAGCTTAGACCAGGGTTCCGGGGAGCTGTTTTTT.

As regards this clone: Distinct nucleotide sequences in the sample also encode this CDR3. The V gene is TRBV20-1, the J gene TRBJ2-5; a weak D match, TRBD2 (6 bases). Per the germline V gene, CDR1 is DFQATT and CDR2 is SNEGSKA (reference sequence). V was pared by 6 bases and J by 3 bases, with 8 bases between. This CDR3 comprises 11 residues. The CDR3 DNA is TGCAGTGCCAGGGAGGAAGAGACCCAGTACTTC. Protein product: CSAREEETQYF.

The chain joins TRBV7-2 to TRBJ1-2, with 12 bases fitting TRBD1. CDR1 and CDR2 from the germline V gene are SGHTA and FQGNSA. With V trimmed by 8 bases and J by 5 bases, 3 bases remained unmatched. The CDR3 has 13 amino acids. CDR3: CASGTGGSYGYTF. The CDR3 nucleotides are TGTGCCAGCGGGACAGGGGGCAGTTATGGCTACACCTTC.

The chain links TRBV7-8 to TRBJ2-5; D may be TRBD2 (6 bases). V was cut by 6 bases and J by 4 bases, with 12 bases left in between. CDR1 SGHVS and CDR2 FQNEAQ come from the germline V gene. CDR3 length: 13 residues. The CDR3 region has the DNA TGTGCCAGCAGGCGGGACTTCCCAGAGACCCAGTACTTC. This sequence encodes CASRRDFPETQYF.

DNA of the CDR3: TGTGCCAGCAGCAATGGAGGTAGCGGGAGGGTGGTGGAGACCCAGTACTTC. Protein: CASSNGGSGRVVETQYF. The rearrangement links TRBV7-2 to TRBJ2-5; 11 bases agree with TRBD2. There are 17 residues in the CDR3. V lost 5 bases and J lost 5; bases outside the gene matches: 13. Germline-derived CDR1 and CDR2 are SGHTA and FQGNSA.

For the CDR3, the DNA is TGTGCCAGCAGTCAAATAGCGAGCTCCTACAATGAGCAGTTCTTC. Amino acids: CASSQIASSYNEQFF. V and J are TRBV6-5 and TRBJ2-1, with D possibly TRBD2 on 5 matching bases. The V gene's germline CDR1 is MNHEY and CDR2 SVGAGI. The CDR3 loop spans 15 amino acids. V was pared by 5 bases and J by 0 bases, with 11 bases between.

CDR3 protein: CASSPASREMNTEAFF. The CDR3 DNA follows: TGTGCCAGCAGCCCTGCCTCGAGGGAGATGAACACTGAAGCTTTCTTT. V gene TRBV5-4 combines with J gene TRBJ1-1, with D unresolved. The germline CDR1 and CDR2 sequences are SGHNT and YYREEE (reference sequence). Deletions cut 4 bases from V and 0 bases from J, with 16 bases between. The CDR3 runs to 16 residues.

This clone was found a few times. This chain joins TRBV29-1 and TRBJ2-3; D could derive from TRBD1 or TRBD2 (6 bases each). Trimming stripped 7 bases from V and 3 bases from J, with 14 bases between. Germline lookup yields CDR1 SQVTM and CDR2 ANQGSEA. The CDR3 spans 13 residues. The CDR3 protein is CSARQGGTDTQYF. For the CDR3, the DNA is TGCAGCGCCCGACAAGGGGGGACAGATACGCAGTATTTT.

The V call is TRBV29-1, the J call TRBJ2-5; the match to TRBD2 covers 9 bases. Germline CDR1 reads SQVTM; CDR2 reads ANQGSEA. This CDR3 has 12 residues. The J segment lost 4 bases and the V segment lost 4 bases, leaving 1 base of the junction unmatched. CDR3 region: CSVVLAGETQYF. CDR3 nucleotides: TGCAGCGTTGTACTAGCGGGAGAGACCCAGTACTTC.

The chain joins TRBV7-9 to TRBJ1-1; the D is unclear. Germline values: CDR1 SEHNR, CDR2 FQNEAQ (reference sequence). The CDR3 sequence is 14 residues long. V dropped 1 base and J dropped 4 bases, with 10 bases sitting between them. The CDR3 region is CASSLVGSITEAFF. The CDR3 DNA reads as TGTGCCAGCAGCTTAGTCGGGTCGATCACTGAAGCTTTCTTT.